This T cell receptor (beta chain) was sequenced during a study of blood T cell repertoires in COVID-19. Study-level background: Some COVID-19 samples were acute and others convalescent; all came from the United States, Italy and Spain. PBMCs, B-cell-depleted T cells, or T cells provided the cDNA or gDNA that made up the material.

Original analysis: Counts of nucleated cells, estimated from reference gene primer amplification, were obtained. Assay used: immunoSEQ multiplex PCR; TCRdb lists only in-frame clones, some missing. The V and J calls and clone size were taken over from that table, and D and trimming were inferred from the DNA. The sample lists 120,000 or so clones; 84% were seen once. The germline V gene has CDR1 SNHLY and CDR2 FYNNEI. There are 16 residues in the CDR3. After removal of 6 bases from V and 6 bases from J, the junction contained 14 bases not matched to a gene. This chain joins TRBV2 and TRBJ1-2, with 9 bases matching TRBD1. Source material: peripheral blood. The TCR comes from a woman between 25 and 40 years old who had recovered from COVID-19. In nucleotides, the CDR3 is TGTGCCAGCAGGGAGAACAGGGGGCATCTGAATCATGGCTACACCTTC. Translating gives CASRENRGHLNHGYTF.